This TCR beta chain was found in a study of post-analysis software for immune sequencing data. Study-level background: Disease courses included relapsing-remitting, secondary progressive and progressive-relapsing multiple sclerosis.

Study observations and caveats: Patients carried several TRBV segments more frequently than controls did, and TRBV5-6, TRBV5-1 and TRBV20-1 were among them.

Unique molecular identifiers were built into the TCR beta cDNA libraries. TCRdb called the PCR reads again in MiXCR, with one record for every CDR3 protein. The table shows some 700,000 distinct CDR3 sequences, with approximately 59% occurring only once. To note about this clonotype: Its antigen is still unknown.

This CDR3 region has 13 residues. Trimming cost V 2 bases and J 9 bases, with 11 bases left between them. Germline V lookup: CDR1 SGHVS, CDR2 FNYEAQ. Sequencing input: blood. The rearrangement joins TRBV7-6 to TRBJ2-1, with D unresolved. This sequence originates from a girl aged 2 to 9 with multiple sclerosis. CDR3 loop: CASSLTPLREQFF. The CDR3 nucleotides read TGTGCCAGCAGCTTAACCCCCTTGCGTGAGCAGTTCTTC. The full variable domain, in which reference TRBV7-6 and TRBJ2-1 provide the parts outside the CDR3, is GAGVSQSPRYKVTKRGQDVALRCDPISGHVSLYWYRQALGQGPEFLTYFNYEAQQDKSGLPNDRFSAERPEGSISTLTIQRTEQRDSAMYRCASSLTPLREQFFGPGTRLTVL.